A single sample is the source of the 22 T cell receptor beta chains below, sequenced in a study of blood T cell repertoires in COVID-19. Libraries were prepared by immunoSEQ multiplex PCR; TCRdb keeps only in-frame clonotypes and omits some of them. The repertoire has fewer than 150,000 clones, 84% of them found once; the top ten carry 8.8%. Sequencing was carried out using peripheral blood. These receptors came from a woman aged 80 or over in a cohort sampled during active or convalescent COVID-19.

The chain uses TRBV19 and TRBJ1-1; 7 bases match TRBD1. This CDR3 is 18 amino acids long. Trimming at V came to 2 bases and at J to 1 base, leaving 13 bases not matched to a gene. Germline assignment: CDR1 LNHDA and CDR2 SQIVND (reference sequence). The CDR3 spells CASSIRGGRGTKNTEAFF. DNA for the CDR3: TGTGCCAGTAGTATAAGAGGGGGCAGGGGGACGAAGAACACTGAAGCTTTCTTT.

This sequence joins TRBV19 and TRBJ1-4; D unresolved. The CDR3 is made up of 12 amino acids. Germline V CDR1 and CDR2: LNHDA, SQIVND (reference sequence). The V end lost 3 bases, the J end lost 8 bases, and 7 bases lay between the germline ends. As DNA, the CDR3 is TGTGCCAGTAGTATCGAGGTCGAAAAACTGTTTTTT. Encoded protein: CASSIEVEKLFF.

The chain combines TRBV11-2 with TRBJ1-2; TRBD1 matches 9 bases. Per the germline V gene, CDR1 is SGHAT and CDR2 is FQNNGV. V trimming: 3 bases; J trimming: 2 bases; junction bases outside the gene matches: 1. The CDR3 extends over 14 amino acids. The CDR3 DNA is TGTGCCAGCAGCTTCGGACAGGGGAACTATGGCTACACCTTC. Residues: CASSFGQGNYGYTF.

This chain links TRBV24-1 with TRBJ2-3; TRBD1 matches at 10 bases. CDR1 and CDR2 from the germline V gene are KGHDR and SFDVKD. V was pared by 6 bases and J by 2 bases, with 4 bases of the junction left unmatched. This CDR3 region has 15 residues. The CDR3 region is CATSPGQGPTDTQYF. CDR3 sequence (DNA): TGTGCCACCAGTCCGGGACAGGGGCCCACAGATACGCAGTATTTT.

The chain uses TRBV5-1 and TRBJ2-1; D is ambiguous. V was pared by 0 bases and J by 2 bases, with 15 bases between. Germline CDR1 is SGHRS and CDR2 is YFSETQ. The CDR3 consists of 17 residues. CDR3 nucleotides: TGCGCCAGCAGCTTGGCCCTGTGGGCTGTAGCCTACAATGAGCAGTTCTTC. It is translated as CASSLALWAVAYNEQFF.

The CDR3 reads CASSQELAGRGRTDTQYF. The DNA of the CDR3 is TGCGCCAGCAGCCAAGAATTGGCAGGGCGGGGACGCACAGATACGCAGTATTTT. The chain uses TRBV4-3 and TRBJ2-3; perhaps TRBD2 as D (6 bases). This CDR3 has 18 amino acids. The ends were cut back, 0 bases at V and 1 base at J, with 17 bases in the middle. CDR1 and CDR2 (germline): LGHNA, YSLEER.

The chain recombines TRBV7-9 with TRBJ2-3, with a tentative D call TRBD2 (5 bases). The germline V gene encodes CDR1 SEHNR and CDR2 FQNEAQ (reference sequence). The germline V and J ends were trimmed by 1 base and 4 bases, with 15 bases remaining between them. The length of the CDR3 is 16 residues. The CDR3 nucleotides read TGTGCCAGCAGCTTAGGGTTGGGAGTTTATGCAGATACGCAGTATTTT. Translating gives CASSLGLGVYADTQYF.

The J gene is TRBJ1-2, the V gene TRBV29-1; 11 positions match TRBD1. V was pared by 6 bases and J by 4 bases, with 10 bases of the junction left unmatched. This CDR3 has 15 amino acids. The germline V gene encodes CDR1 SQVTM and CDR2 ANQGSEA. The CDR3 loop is CSVAGTGGWGYGYTF. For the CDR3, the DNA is TGCAGCGTGGCCGGGACAGGGGGTTGGGGCTATGGCTACACCTTC.

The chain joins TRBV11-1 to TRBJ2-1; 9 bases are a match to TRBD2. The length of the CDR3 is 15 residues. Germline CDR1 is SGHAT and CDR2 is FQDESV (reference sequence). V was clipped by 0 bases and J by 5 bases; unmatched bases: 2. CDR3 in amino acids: CASSLAGLADNEQFF. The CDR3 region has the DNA TGTGCCAGCAGCTTAGCGGGACTAGCAGACAATGAGCAGTTCTTC.

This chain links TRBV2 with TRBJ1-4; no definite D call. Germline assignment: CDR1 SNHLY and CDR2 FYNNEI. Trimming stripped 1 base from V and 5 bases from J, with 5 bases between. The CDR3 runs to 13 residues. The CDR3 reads CASSEGENEKLFF. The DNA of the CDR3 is TGTGCCAGCAGTGAAGGGGAGAATGAAAAACTGTTTTTT.

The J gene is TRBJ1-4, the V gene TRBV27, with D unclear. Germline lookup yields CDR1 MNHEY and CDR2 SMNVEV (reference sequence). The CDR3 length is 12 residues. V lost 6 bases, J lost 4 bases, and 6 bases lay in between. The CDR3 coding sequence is TGTGCCAGCAGAGCGGTTAATGAAAAACTGTTTTTT. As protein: CASRAVNEKLFF.

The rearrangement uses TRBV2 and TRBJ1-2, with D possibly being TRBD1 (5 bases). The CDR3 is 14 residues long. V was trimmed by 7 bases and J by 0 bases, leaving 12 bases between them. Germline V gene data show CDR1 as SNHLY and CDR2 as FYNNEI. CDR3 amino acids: CASKPTVSNYGYTF. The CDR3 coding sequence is TGTGCCAGCAAACCGACAGTTTCTAACTATGGCTACACCTTC.

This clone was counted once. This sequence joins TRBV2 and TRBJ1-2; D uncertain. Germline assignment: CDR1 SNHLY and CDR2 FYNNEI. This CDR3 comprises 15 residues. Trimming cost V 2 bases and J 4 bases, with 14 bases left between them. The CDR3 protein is CASSESAVSSYGYTF. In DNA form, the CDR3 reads TGTGCCAGCAGTGAATCTGCTGTGTCGAGCTATGGCTACACCTTC.

The CDR3 DNA sequence: TGTGCCAACAGAGAGCGCTATGGCTACACCTTC. Its protein is CANRERYGYTF. J is TRBJ1-2 and V is TRBV12-3 or TRBV12-4; no clear D gene. The CDR3 extends over 11 amino acids. V dropped 10 bases and J dropped 4 bases, with 10 bases sitting between them.

CDR3: CASSPTSVSTDTQYF. CDR3 coding DNA: TGTGCCAGCAGCCCTACTAGCGTAAGCACAGATACGCAGTATTTT. The V and J genes are TRBV7-2 and TRBJ2-3; 7 bases map to TRBD2. Germline-derived CDR1 and CDR2 are SGHTA and FQGNSA. The CDR3 has 15 residues. J lost 0 bases, V lost 5 bases, and 5 bases had no gene match. The entire variable domain, with the rest obtained from reference TRBV7-2 and TRBJ2-3, is as follows: GAGVSQSPSNKVTEKGKDVELRCDPISGHTALYWYRQSLGQGLEFLIYFQGNSAPDKSGLPSDRFSAERTGGSVSTLTIQRTQQEDSAVYLCASSPTSVSTDTQYFGPGTRLTVL.

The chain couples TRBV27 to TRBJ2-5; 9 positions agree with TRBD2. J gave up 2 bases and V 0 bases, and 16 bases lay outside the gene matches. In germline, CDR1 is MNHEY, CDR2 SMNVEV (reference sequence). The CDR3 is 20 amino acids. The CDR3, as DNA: TGTGCCAGCAGTTTATCGACCCCCAGCGGGGGGCCGGGGTGGCAAGAGACCCAGTACTTC. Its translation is CASSLSTPSGGPGWQETQYF.

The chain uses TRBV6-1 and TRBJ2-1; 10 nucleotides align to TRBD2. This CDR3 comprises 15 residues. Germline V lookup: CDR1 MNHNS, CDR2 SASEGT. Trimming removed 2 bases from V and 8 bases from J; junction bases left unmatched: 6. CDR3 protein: CASSELAGARDEQFF. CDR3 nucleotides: TGTGCCAGCAGTGAACTAGCGGGGGCCAGGGATGAGCAGTTCTTC.

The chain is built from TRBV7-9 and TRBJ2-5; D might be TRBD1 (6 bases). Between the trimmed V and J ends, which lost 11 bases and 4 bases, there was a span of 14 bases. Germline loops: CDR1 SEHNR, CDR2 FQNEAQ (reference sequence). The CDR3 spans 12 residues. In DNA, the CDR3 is TGTGCCTCGCAGGGGACGGGAGAGACCCAGTACTTC. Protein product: CASQGTGETQYF.

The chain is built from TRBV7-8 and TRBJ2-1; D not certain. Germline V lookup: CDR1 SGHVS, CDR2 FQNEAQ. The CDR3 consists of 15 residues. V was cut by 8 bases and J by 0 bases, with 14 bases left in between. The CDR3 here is CASSWAIPSYNEQFF. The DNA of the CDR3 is TGTGCCAGCTCGTGGGCCATCCCCTCCTACAATGAGCAGTTCTTC.

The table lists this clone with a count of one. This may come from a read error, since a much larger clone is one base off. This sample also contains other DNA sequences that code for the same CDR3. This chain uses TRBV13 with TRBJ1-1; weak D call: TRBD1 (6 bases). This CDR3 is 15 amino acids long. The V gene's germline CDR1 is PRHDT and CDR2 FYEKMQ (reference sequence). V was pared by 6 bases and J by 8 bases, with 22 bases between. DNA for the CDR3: TGTGCCAGCAGGGACATCAGCGCCTTACAGGGCGAAGCTTTCTTT. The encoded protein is CASRDISALQGEAFF.

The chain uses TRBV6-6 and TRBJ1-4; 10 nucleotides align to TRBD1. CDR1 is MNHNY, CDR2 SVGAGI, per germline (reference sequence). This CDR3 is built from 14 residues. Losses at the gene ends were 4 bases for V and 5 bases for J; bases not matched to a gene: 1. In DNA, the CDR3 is TGTGCCAGCAGTTGGACAGGGGGAAATGAAAAACTGTTTTTT. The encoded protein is CASSWTGGNEKLFF.

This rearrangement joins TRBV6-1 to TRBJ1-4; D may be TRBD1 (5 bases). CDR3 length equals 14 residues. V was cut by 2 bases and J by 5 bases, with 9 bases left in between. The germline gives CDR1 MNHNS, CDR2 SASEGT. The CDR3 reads CASSESGVNEKLFF. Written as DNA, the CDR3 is TGTGCCAGCAGTGAATCGGGGGTGAATGAAAAACTGTTTTTT.